The clone carrying this T cell receptor (beta chain) came up once. In every patient, relapse followed autologous stem cell transplantation, while exposure to brentuximab vedotin differed. The protocol was immunoSEQ multiplex PCR, while the TCRdb copy is restricted to in-frame clones and leaves out a portion. This sample carries roughly 100,000 clones, roughly 89% of them seen once, and the ten largest clones take 5.5% to 8.5%. This entry comes from a study of PD-1 blockade in classical Hodgkin lymphoma. With 6 bases clipped from V and 7 bases from J, the junction kept 9 bases outside the gene matches. Germline CDR1 is MDHEN and CDR2 is SYDVKM. The CDR3 loop spans 15 amino acids.

This rearrangement joins TRBV28 to TRBJ1-4; 9 bases agree with TRBD1. This specimen was peripheral blood mononuclear cells (PBMCs), taken before the second cycle of nivolumab. The source is a human donor with classical Hodgkin lymphoma. CDR3 protein: CASRAGTGQTEKLFF. In DNA, the CDR3 is TGTGCCAGCAGAGCCGGGACAGGGCAGACTGAAAAACTGTTTTTT.